This entry is about one TCR beta chain. Antigen unknown. This entry is derived from a study of cytomegalovirus exposure and HLA in healthy donors. Overall study results and limits: A later analysis linked a missense DCLRE1C variant to TCR beta V- and J-gene trimming.

The PCR employed 60 Vbeta primers together with 13 Jbeta primers. Produced via immunoSEQ multiplex PCR; TCRdb's table is partial and in-frame only. The sample consists of 160,000 or so clones, just over 75% of them appearing once. CDR1 SGHRS and CDR2 YFSETQ come from the germline V gene. V lost 6 bases and J lost 6; bases outside the gene matches: 8. The CDR3 covers 14 residues. The rearrangement joins TRBV5-1 to TRBJ1-2, with 10 nucleotides matching TRBD1. Input material: PBMCs. The receptor was derived from a man aged 35 to 55 in good health and CMV-seronegative. Written as DNA, the CDR3 is TGCGCCAGCAACATTGACAGGGGGCTGAATGGCTACACCTTC. Amino acids: CASNIDRGLNGYTF.